Sequencing of this T cell receptor beta chain was carried out in a study of blood T cell repertoires in COVID-19. This clone has only one observation. The V gene lost 5 bases and the J gene lost 5 bases, with 13 bases spanning the gap. The germline V gene has CDR1 MNHEY and CDR2 SVGAGI. The CDR3 covers 14 residues. This table comes from immunoSEQ multiplex PCR, and its TCRdb copy is limited to in-frame clones, with some not included. The sample lists 200,000 to 250,000 clones; 75% to 85% were seen once. The source of this sequence is a man aged 30-40 years with acute COVID-19. V is TRBV6-5 and J is TRBJ2-1; maybe TRBD1 (6 bases). The sample was PBMCs or T cells enriched from blood (not recorded which). The CDR3 is CASSPRQVNNEQFF. The CDR3 DNA is TGTGCCAGCAGTCCCCGACAGGTAAACAATGAGCAGTTCTTC.